Listed below are T cell receptor beta chains from one sample, sequenced in a study of immune evolution from preneoplasia to lung adenocarcinoma. TCRdb's table, derived via immunoSEQ multiplex PCR, lists solely in-frame clones and lacks some. The sample lists fewer than 13,000 clones; roughly 83% were seen once. Sequencing was performed on FFPE minimally invasive lung adenocarcinoma tissue. Receptors were obtained from a donor older than 65 with lung adenocarcinoma. The CDR3 runs from the conserved cysteine through the conserved F or W. Each record gives: D gene, V gene, clone size, J gene, CDR3 DNA, CDR3 protein. The D gene is left open where the match is weak. Part of the rows lack a size; the others show once, few, many or a class for expanded clones.

>TRBD1|TRBV12-5|.|TRBJ1-1
TGTGCTAGTGGTACTCATACAGGGGGGGATATGAACACTGAAGCTTTCTTT
CASGTHTGGDMNTEAFF
>TRBD1|TRBV6-1|.|TRBJ1-3
TGTGCCAGCAGTGAATGGGACAGTCGTTTAGGAAACACCATATATTTT
CASSEWDSRLGNTIYF
>.|TRBV5-1|.|TRBJ1-1
TGCGCCAGCAGCCCGATGAACACTGAAGCTTTCTTT
CASSPMNTEAFF
>TRBD1|TRBV4-1|.|TRBJ2-4
TGCGCCAGCAGCCGTGGGACAGGGGAGTCACAAAACATTCAGTACTTC
CASSRGTGESQNIQYF
>.|TRBV2|.|TRBJ2-4
TGTGCCAGCAGTCCCTTCCATGGGCCGGACATTCAGTACTTC
CASSPFHGPDIQYF
>.|TRBV30|.|TRBJ2-1
TGTGCCTGGAGTCCTCCAGGAGGGAGAGGCTCCTACAATGAGCAGTTCTTC
CAWSPPGGRGSYNEQFF
>.|TRBV28|.|TRBJ1-1
TGTGCCAGCAGGGCTGGGCAGTGGGGGACTGAAGCTTTCTTT
CASRAGQWGTEAFF
>.|TRBV10-3|.|TRBJ2-3
TGTGCCATCAGTGTAATGGGTAGCACAGATACGCAGTATTTT
CAISVMGSTDTQYF
>.|TRBV15|.|TRBJ2-5
TGTGCCACCAGCAGCCCCGGGACGGCGTACCAAGAGACCCAGTACTTC
CATSSPGTAYQETQYF
>.|TRBV27|.|TRBJ2-3
TGTGCCAGCGGGGGGTTGAAAACCACAGATACGCAGTATTTT
CASGGLKTTDTQYF
>TRBD2|TRBV6-1|.|TRBJ2-2
TGTGCCAGCAGTGGGACTAGCGGATCGAACACCGGGGAGCTGTTTTTT
CASSGTSGSNTGELFF
>.|TRBV30|once|TRBJ2-2
TGTAGGGAGAACACCGGGGAGCTGTTTTTT
CRENTGELFF
>.|TRBV5-1|.|TRBJ2-7
TGCGCCAGCAGACCGATCGACGGACTCTCCTACGAGCAGTACTTC
CASRPIDGLSYEQYF
>TRBD1|TRBV28|.|TRBJ2-7
TGTGCCAGCAGTGACCCGGGACAGGGAGGCTACGAGCAGTACTTC
CASSDPGQGGYEQYF
>TRBD1|TRBV6-6|once|TRBJ1-1
TGTGCCAGCACCCTGGACAGGGGCTCATCTGAAGCTTTCTTT
CASTLDRGSSEAFF
>.|TRBV5-1|.|TRBJ2-5
TGCGCCAGCAGCTTGGACACGGCCAGCCAAGAGACCCAGTACTTC
CASSLDTASQETQYF
>.|TRBV5-1|.|TRBJ2-2
TGCGCCAGCAGCTTGGCGGCAGGGTCGGTGGGTAACACCGGGGAGCTGTTTTTT
CASSLAAGSVGNTGELFF
>.|TRBV19|.|TRBJ1-5
TGTGCCAGTACCCAGGGTTTTCAGCCCCAGCATTTT
CASTQGFQPQHF
>.|TRBV10-3|once|TRBJ2-3
TGTGCCCTCGAAGGAGGTACGCAGTATTTT
CALEGGTQYF
>.|TRBV6-5|.|TRBJ2-1
TGTGCCAGCACCCGGAGGGGCTACAATGAGCAGTTCTTC
CASTRRGYNEQFF
>.|TRBV25-1|few|TRBJ1-1
TGTGCCAGCAGACCTGCAGGGACATCTTGGACTGAAGCTTTCTTT
CASRPAGTSWTEAFF
>.|TRBV7-6|.|TRBJ1-6
TGTGCCAGCAGCTTAGACTCTAGCTCCTATAATTCACCCCTCCACTTT
CASSLDSSSYNSPLHF
>.|TRBV5-4|medium-sized|TRBJ1-4
TGTGCCAGCAGCGTCGCGGGCGCTGAAAAACTGTTTTTT
CASSVAGAEKLFF
>TRBD2|TRBV11-2|.|TRBJ2-3
TGTGCCAGCAGCCTCGCGGGGGGCACAGATACGCAGTATTTT
CASSLAGGTDTQYF
>.|TRBV19|.|TRBJ2-2
TGTGCCAGTAGTCCTCAGCGGACCGGGGAGCTGTTTTTT
CASSPQRTGELFF
>.|TRBV30|few|TRBJ1-1
TGTGCCTGGAGAGGGCTCACTGAAGCTTTCTTT
CAWRGLTEAFF
>.|TRBV19|.|TRBJ2-7
TGTGCCAGTAGTGAATCCCGGGGGCCTCGCGAGCAGTACTTC
CASSESRGPREQYF
>.|TRBV28|.|TRBJ1-2
TGTGCCAGCAGTCCTCCCGGGGTCACCTTC
CASSPPGVTF
>.|TRBV7-8|.|TRBJ1-1
TGTGCCAGCAGCCCCAAGTTCACTGAAGCTTTCTTT
CASSPKFTEAFF
>.|TRBV7-9|.|TRBJ2-5
TGTGCCAGCAGCTTAGCGTCGGTAGAGACCCAGTACTTC
CASSLASVETQYF
>.|TRBV28|.|TRBJ1-5
TGTGCCAGCAGTTTAGGAGTTAGCAATCAGCCCCAGCATTTT
CASSLGVSNQPQHF
>TRBD2|TRBV7-6|.|TRBJ2-1
TGTGCCAGCAGCTTAGAAGCGGGAGGGTCCGATGAGCAGTTCTTC
CASSLEAGGSDEQFF
>.|TRBV5-4|once|TRBJ2-3
TGTGCCAGCAGCTTGGGTTGGTCCACAGATACGCAGTATTTT
CASSLGWSTDTQYF
>.|TRBV6-6|.|TRBJ1-5
TGTGCCAGCAGTTACCTGGATGGCAATCAGCCCCAGCATTTT
CASSYLDGNQPQHF
>.|TRBV2|.|TRBJ2-7
TGTGCCAGCAGTGAAGCGCGGCGGATCGAGCAGTACTTC
CASSEARRIEQYF
>.|TRBV4-1|once|TRBJ2-4
TGCGCCAGCAGCCAAGAAAACACACCCTTAGCCAAAAACATTCAGTACTTC
CASSQENTPLAKNIQYF
>.|TRBV7-2|few|TRBJ1-1
TGTGCCAGCACAAGAGTTCGGCAGGAGAACACTGAAGCTTTCTTT
CASTRVRQENTEAFF
>.|TRBV9|.|TRBJ1-2
TGTGCCAGCAGCGTAGCCGGGGGCGGCTATGGCTACACCTTC
CASSVAGGGYGYTF
>TRBD1|TRBV6-1|.|TRBJ2-3
TGTGCCAGCGGGACAGGGGTGAGCACAGATACGCAGTATTTT
CASGTGVSTDTQYF
>.|TRBV19|few|TRBJ1-5
TGTGCCAGTAGTATGCGGAGTTTGACACTTAGCAATCAGCCCCAGCATTTT
CASSMRSLTLSNQPQHF
>.|TRBV28|.|TRBJ1-2
TGTGCCAGCAGTAACCAACCCGGGAGGATGTCTCCCGGCTACACCTTC
CASSNQPGRMSPGYTF
>.|TRBV7-2|few|TRBJ2-7
TGTGCCAGCAGCTTAGATCGGCAAGACTACGAGCAGTACTTC
CASSLDRQDYEQYF
>.|TRBV15|once|TRBJ1-1
TGTGCCACCAGCAGAGATTTTGGGGGGACTGAAGCTTTCTTT
CATSRDFGGTEAFF
>TRBD2|TRBV10-1|.|TRBJ2-1
TGCGCCAGCAGTGAATTTGGGACTAGACTCGAAAGGCAGTTCTTC
CASSEFGTRLERQFF
>TRBD1|TRBV28|.|TRBJ1-5
TGTGCCAGCAGTGGAATACAGGGGGCGAGGAATCAGCCCCAGCATTTT
CASSGIQGARNQPQHF
>.|TRBV2|.|TRBJ2-7
TGTGCCAGCGGGGCAGCCCCGGGCGGCTACGAGCAGTACTTC
CASGAAPGGYEQYF